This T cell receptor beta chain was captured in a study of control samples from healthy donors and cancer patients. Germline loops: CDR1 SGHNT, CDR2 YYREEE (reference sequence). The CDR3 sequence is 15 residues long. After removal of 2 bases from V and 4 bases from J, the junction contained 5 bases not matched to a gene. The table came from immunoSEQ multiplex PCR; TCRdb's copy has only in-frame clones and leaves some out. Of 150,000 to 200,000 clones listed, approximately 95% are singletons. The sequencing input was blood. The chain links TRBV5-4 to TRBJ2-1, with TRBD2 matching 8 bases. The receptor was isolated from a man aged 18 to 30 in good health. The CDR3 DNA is TGTGCCAGCAGCTTAGGGAGCGGGGGTTACAATGAGCAGTTCTTC. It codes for CASSLGSGGYNEQFF.